These 25 T cell receptor beta chains were sequenced from one sample in a study of CD8 T cells in ankylosing spondylitis. TCRdb used MiXCR to reprocess the 5' RACE reads, holding one entry per CDR3 protein. The data hold some 200,000 distinct CDR3 sequences, with 18% observed a single time. The sequenced sample consisted of blood, either unsorted or a sorted T cell fraction (not recorded which). The source is a male donor aged 10-29 years with ankylosing spondylitis or in good health (not recorded which).

This clonotype was seen ten or more times. V gene TRBV7-9 combines with J gene TRBJ2-3; D gene ambiguous. The V end was cut by 5 bases, the J end by 2 bases, with 14 bases between. The CDR3 has 15 amino acids. Germline loops: CDR1 SEHNR, CDR2 FQNEAQ (reference sequence). In nucleotides, the CDR3 is TGTGCCAGCAGCGCAATTCCCTCTAACACAGATACGCAGTATTTT. It specifies CASSAIPSNTDTQYF. The full variable domain, rest sourced from reference TRBV7-9 and TRBJ2-3, is DTGVSQNPRHKITKRGQNVTFRCDPISEHNRLYWYRQTLGQGPEFLTYFQNEAQLEKSRLLSDRFSAERPKGSFSTLEIQRTEQGDSAMYLCASSAIPSNTDTQYFGPGTRLTVL.

This clonotype occurred a few times. The chain employs TRBV5-1 and TRBJ2-1; 10 bases are a match to TRBD2. This CDR3 has 14 residues. The ends lost 4 bases at V and 10 bases at J; junction bases unmatched: 8. Germline CDR1 is SGHRS and CDR2 is YFSETQ. The CDR3 region has the DNA TGCGCCAGCAGCCTAGCGGGAGCCCCGGGGGAGCAGTTCTTC. Translated: CASSLAGAPGEQFF.

This clonotype was counted many times. The chain carries TRBV13 and TRBJ2-1, with 11 bases matching TRBD2. The germline V gene has CDR1 PRHDT and CDR2 FYEKMQ (reference sequence). The CDR3 is made up of 17 amino acids. V shed 3 bases and J 1 base; nucleotides not matched to a gene: 5. CDR3: CASSFGLAGTSYNEQFF. CDR3 nucleotide sequence: TGTGCCAGCAGCTTCGGACTAGCGGGTACATCCTACAATGAGCAGTTCTTC.

This clonotype came up many times. This chain connects TRBV20-1 to TRBJ2-5; D not resolved. The V gene's germline CDR1 is DFQATT and CDR2 SNEGSKA (reference sequence). The CDR3 sequence is 11 residues long. In nucleotides, the CDR3 is TGCAGCTCAGGTTACCAAGAGACCCAGTACTTC. It codes for CSSGYQETQYF.

This clonotype has ten or more counts. The chain couples TRBV5-1 to TRBJ1-1, with D unresolved. This CDR3 is built from 13 residues. CDR1 and CDR2 from the germline V gene are SGHRS and YFSETQ. The germline V and J ends were trimmed by 4 bases and 0 bases, with 7 bases remaining between them. The CDR3 nucleotides read TGCGCCAGCAGCACGACGTTGAACACTGAAGCTTTCTTT. It yields the protein CASSTTLNTEAFF. Full variable domain (rest looked up from reference TRBV5-1 and TRBJ1-1): KAGVTQTPRYLIKTRGQQVTLSCSPISGHRSVSWYQQTPGQGLQFLFEYFSETQRNKGNFPGRFSGRQFSNSRSEMNVSTLELGDSALYLCASSTTLNTEAFFGQGTRLTVV.

At least ten counts were recorded for this clonotype. The rearrangement links TRBV9 to TRBJ2-1, with 16 bases fitting TRBD2. The germline gives CDR1 SGDLS, CDR2 YYNGEE. Unmatched junction bases numbered 7, after V lost 6 bases and J lost 10 bases. The CDR3 is made up of 15 amino acids. The CDR3 protein is CASTPGTSGREEQFF. Here the CDR3 DNA reads TGTGCCAGCACACCCGGGACTAGCGGGAGGGAGGAGCAGTTCTTC.

This clonotype was observed at least ten times. The CDR3 DNA is TGCAGTGCTACCTCACCGGAGCGAGGCGGCCCCACAGATACGCAGTATTTT. Translation: CSATSPERGGPTDTQYF. This rearrangement joins TRBV20-1 to TRBJ2-3; no clear D gene. The germline V gene encodes CDR1 DFQATT and CDR2 SNEGSKA (reference sequence). V was clipped by 4 bases and J by 2 bases, with 22 bases between them. The CDR3 spans 17 residues.

This clonotype was seen many times. This chain uses TRBV18 with TRBJ2-5, with D maybe TRBD2 (5 bases). The V end lost 3 bases, the J end lost 5 bases, and 10 bases lay between the germline ends. The CDR3 consists of 13 residues. CDR1 and CDR2 (germline): KGHSH, LQKENI. Here the CDR3 DNA reads TGTGCCAGCTCACCGATAGGCGGGGAGACCCAGTACTTC. Amino acid sequence: CASSPIGGETQYF. Supplemented by reference TRBV18 and TRBJ2-5, the full variable domain reads NAGVMQNPRHLVRRRGQEARLRCSPMKGHSHVYWYRQLPEEGLKFMVYLQKENIIDESGMPKERFSAEFPKEGPSILRIQQVVRGDSAAYFCASSPIGGETQYFGPGTRLLVL.

The chain couples TRBV20-1 to TRBJ2-3; no firm D call. The germline gives CDR1 DFQATT, CDR2 SNEGSKA (reference sequence). The V end was cut by 7 bases, the J end by 4 bases, with 12 bases between. This CDR3 is built from 12 residues. The DNA of the CDR3 is TGCAGTGTTTCCGACTGGGCAGATACGCAGTATTTT. Translation: CSVSDWADTQYF.

In this sample, this clonotype turned up many times. The genes are TRBV6-2 or TRBV6-3 and TRBJ2-3, with 9 bases identical to TRBD2. This CDR3 spans 15 amino acids. Germline loops: CDR1 MNHEY, CDR2 SVGEGT. The V gene end was trimmed by 8 bases and the J gene end by 3 bases; junction bases not matched to a gene: 9. CDR3 residues: CASRLAGAGTDTQYF. The CDR3 nucleotides read TGTGCCAGCCGATTAGCGGGAGCAGGGACAGATACGCAGTATTTT.

This clonotype came up many times. V gene TRBV10-3 combines with J gene TRBJ2-3; possible D gene TRBD2, 5 bases. This CDR3 contains 12 residues. Trimming removed 4 bases at V and 5 bases at J, with 7 bases between. Germline V gives CDR1 ENHRY, CDR2 SYGVKD. CDR3 loop: CAISARGDTQYF. CDR3 in DNA: TGTGCCATCAGTGCTCGGGGAGATACGCAGTATTTT.

This clonotype was detected ten times or more. The chain couples TRBV6-2 or TRBV6-3 to TRBJ1-1; no clear D gene. The germline V and J ends were trimmed by 1 base and 4 bases, with 13 bases remaining between them. The germline V gene has CDR1 MNHEY and CDR2 SVGEGT. The CDR3 loop spans 15 amino acids. Here the CDR3 DNA reads TGTGCCAGCAGTTACTTTTCGTGGGAGGGCACTGAAGCTTTCTTT. It codes for CASSYFSWEGTEAFF.

This clonotype has a count of ten or more. The V call is TRBV7-9, the J call TRBJ2-5, with 7 bases matching TRBD2. Trimming at V came to 4 bases and at J to 5 bases, leaving 10 bases not matched to a gene. The germline CDR1 and CDR2 sequences are SEHNR and FQNEAQ (reference sequence). This CDR3 spans 15 amino acids. CDR3 region: CASSSPGEGAETQYF. The CDR3 DNA reads TGTGCCAGCAGCTCCCCTGGGGAGGGTGCGGAGACCCAGTACTTC.

Ten or more counts support this clonotype. V usage is TRBV6-2 or TRBV6-3 and J usage is TRBJ2-7, with D perhaps matching TRBD2 (5 bases). The V end lost 7 bases, the J end lost 0 bases, and 13 bases lay between the germline ends. Germline CDR1 MNHEY, CDR2 SVGEGT. The CDR3 is made up of 14 amino acids. The CDR3 coding sequence is TGTGCCAGCATGCGGGCTTCCCTCTCCTACGAGCAGTACTTC. Translated, it gives CASMRASLSYEQYF.

In this sample, this clonotype turned up many times. The chain has TRBV12-3 or TRBV12-4 and TRBJ2-7; D is uncertain. Trimming left V 0 bases short and J 6 bases short, with 6 bases between. This CDR3 comprises 12 residues. CDR3 in amino acids: CASSLAASEQYV. The DNA of the CDR3 is TGTGCCAGCAGTTTAGCGGCTTCCGAGCAGTACGTC.

This clonotype was recorded many times. This chain connects TRBV20-1 to TRBJ1-5, with D possibly TRBD1 on 5 matching bases. Germline CDR1 and CDR2: DFQATT and SNEGSKA (reference sequence). This CDR3 region has 15 residues. Trimming took off 3 bases at V and 0 bases at J, with 12 bases between the two ends. The CDR3 sequence: CSASQGQISNQPQHF. CDR3 DNA sequence: TGCAGTGCTAGTCAAGGACAAATTAGCAATCAGCCCCAGCATTTT.

The chain has TRBV12-3 or TRBV12-4 and TRBJ2-1; 7 positions match TRBD2. The CDR3 consists of 15 residues. V gave up 5 bases and J gave up 0 bases; unmatched junction bases: 4. The CDR3 protein is CASSPGRISYNEQFF. The CDR3, as DNA: TGTGCCAGCAGTCCCGGGAGGATCTCCTACAATGAGCAGTTCTTC.

This clonotype appeared many times. V is TRBV10-2 and J is TRBJ2-7; 7 positions match TRBD2. J lost 4 bases, V lost 7 bases, and 10 bases had no gene match. Germline V lookup: CDR1 WSHSY, CDR2 SAAADI. The CDR3 length is 14 residues. The CDR3 DNA reads as TGCGCCAGCAAAGAAGTAGCGGGTATGTACGAGCAGTACTTC. Encoded protein: CASKEVAGMYEQYF.

Ten or more counts support this clonotype. This chain uses TRBV7-2 with TRBJ2-3; TRBD2 aligns across 10 bases. This CDR3 comprises 17 residues. Germline V gene data show CDR1 as SGHTA and CDR2 as FQGNSA. Trimming took 4 bases from V and 6 from J; bases not matched to a gene: 13. CDR3 nucleotides: TGTGCCAGCAGCTGGACTACTAGCGGGGCGCTGGTCGATACGCAGTATTTT. Its translation: CASSWTTSGALVDTQYF.

This clonotype was detected many times. The V and J genes are TRBV12-3 or TRBV12-4 and TRBJ2-5; 7 nucleotides align to TRBD2. J gave up 5 bases and V 6 bases, and 12 bases lay outside the gene matches. There are 15 residues in the CDR3. The CDR3 protein is CASSLSRLASETQYF. The CDR3 DNA is TGTGCCAGCAGCCTAAGCAGACTAGCAAGTGAGACCCAGTACTTC.

This clonotype appeared once. This chain links TRBV6-2 or TRBV6-3 with TRBJ2-2; TRBD2 aligns across 7 bases. Trimming took 2 bases from V and 6 from J; bases not matched to a gene: 3. This CDR3 spans 14 amino acids. Germline CDR1 MNHEY, CDR2 SVGEGT. CDR3 region: CASSYAGRSGELFF. DNA for the CDR3: TGTGCCAGCAGTTACGCCGGGAGGTCCGGGGAGCTGTTTTTT.

This clonotype has more than one count but fewer than ten. The CDR3 spells CASSRGTSGYEQYF. CDR3 nucleotide sequence: TGTGCCAGCAGTCGAGGGACTAGCGGCTACGAGCAGTACTTC. V is TRBV27 and J is TRBJ2-7, with 11 bases matching TRBD2. Per germline, CDR1 MNHEY and CDR2 SMNVEV (reference sequence). The CDR3 sequence is 14 residues long. J gave up 3 bases and V 5 bases, and 3 bases lay outside the gene matches.

This clonotype appeared many times. The CDR3 DNA reads TGTGCCACCAGCAGAGAATCCGGGGAGCTGTTTTTT. Translation: CATSRESGELFF. The gene calls are TRBV15 and TRBJ2-2; D is unclear. Per the germline V gene, CDR1 is LNHNV and CDR2 is YYDKDF (reference sequence). CDR3 length: 12 amino acids. Trimming cost V 0 bases and J 6 bases, with 2 bases left between them.

This clonotype was counted at least ten times. The chain uses TRBV6-2 or TRBV6-3 and TRBJ2-7; 7 positions match TRBD1. The CDR3 runs 14 residues. The V and J ends lost 0 bases and 4 bases, in that order; junction bases with no gene match: 3. Germline V lookup: CDR1 MNHEY, CDR2 SVGEGT. CDR3 loop: CASSYSGTEYEQYF. The CDR3, as DNA: TGTGCCAGCAGTTACTCCGGGACAGAATACGAGCAGTACTTC.

This clonotype was counted many times. The chain links TRBV5-1 to TRBJ2-7; 7 nucleotides match TRBD1. J was trimmed by 7 bases and V by 0 bases; bases with no gene match: 4. This CDR3 is built from 13 residues. Per germline, CDR1 SGHRS and CDR2 YFSETQ. The CDR3 nucleotides read TGCGCCAGCAGCTTGGCGACAGGGAGTGAGCAGTACGTC. It codes for CASSLATGSEQYV.